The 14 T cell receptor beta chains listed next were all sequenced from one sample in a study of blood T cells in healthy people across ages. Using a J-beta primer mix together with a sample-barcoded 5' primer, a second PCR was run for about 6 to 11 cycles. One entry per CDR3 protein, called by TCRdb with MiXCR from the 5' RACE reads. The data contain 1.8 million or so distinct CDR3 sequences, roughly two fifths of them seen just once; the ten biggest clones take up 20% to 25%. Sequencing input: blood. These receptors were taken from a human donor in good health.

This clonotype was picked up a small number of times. Written as DNA, the CDR3 is TGTGCCAGTTCGGTTACCGGACAGAAAATGGTGGGAGCTTTCTTT. Translating gives CASSVTGQKMVGAFF. The J gene is TRBJ1-1, the V gene TRBV5-5; D may be TRBD1 (6 bases). CDR3 length: 15 amino acids. Trimming took off 8 bases at V and 10 bases at J, with 27 bases between the two ends. Per germline, CDR1 SGHKS and CDR2 YYEKEE (reference sequence).

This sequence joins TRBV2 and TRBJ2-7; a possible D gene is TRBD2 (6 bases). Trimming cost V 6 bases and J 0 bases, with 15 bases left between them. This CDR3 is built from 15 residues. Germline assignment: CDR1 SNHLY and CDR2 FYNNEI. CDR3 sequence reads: CASRGGTPSSYEQYF. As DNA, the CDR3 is TGTGCCAGCAGGGGGGGAACTCCAAGCTCCTACGAGCAGTACTTC.

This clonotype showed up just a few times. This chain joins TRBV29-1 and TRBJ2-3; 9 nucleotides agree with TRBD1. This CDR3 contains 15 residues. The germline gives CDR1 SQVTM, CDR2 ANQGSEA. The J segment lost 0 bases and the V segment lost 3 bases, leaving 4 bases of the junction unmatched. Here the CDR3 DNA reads TGCAGCGTTGATAACAGGGGGCTTAGCACAGATACGCAGTATTTT. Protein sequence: CSVDNRGLSTDTQYF.

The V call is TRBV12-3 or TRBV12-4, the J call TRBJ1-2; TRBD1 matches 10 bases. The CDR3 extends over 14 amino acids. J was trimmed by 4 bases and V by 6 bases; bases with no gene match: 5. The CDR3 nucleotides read TGTGCCAGCAGCCCGTGGGACAGGGGCTATGGCTACACCTTC. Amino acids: CASSPWDRGYGYTF.

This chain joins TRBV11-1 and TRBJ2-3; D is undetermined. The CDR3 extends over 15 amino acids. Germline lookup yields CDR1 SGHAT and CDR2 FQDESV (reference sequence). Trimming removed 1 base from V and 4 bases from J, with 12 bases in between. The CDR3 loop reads CASSLEDGFADTQYF. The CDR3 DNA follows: TGTGCCAGCAGCTTAGAAGATGGGTTTGCAGATACGCAGTATTTT.

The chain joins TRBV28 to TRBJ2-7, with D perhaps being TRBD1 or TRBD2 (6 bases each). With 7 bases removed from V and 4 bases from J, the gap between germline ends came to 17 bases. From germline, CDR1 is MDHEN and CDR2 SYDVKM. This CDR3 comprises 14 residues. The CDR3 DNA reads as TGTGCCAGCACCCCCCTACAGGGACTTTACGAGCAGTACTTC. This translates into CASTPLQGLYEQYF.

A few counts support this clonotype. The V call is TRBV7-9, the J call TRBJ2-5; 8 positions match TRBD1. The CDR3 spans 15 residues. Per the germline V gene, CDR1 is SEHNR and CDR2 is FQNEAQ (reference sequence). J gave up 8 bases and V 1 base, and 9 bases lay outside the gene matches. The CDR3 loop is CASSLVGGSGGTQYF. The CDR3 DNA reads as TGTGCCAGCAGCTTAGTTGGAGGGTCAGGGGGCACCCAGTACTTC.

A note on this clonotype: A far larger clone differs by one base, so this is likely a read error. CDR3 protein: CASSLAEYEQYF. The CDR3 coding sequence is TGTGCCAGCAGCTTAGCGGAATACGAGCAGTACTTC. The chain combines TRBV7-8 with TRBJ2-7, with no clear D. Trimming took off 0 bases at V and 4 bases at J, with 4 bases between the two ends. Germline loops: CDR1 SGHVS, CDR2 FQNEAQ. The CDR3 has 12 amino acids.

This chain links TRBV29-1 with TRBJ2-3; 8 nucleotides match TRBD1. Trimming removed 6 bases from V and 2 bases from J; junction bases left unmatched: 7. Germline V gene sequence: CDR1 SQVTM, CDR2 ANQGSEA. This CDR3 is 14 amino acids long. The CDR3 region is CSVLRTGFTDTQYF. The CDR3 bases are TGCAGCGTGCTTCGGACAGGGTTCACAGATACGCAGTATTTT.

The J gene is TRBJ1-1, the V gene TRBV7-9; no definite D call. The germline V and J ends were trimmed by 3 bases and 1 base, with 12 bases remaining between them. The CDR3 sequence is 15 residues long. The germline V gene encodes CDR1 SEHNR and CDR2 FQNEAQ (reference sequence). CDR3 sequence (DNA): TGTGCCAGCAGCTTTGATAGGGATAGGAACACTGAAGCTTTCTTT. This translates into CASSFDRDRNTEAFF.

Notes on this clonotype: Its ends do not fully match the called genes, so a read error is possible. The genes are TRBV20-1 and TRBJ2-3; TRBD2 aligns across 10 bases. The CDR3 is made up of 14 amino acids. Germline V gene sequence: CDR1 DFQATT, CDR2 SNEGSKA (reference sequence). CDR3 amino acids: CSAGELAGTDTQYF. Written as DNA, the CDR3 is TGCAGTGCTGGAGAACTAGCGGGAACAGATACGCAGTATTTT.

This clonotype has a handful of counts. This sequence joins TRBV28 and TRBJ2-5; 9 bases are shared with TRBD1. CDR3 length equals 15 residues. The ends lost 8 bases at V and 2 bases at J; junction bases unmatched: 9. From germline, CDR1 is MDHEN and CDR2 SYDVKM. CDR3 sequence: CASAGGGQGQETQYF. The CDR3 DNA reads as TGTGCCAGCGCTGGTGGGGGACAGGGACAAGAGACCCAGTACTTC.

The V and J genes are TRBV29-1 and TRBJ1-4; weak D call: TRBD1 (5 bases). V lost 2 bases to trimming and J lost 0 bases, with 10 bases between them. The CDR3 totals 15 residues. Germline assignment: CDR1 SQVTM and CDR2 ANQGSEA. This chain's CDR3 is CSVERDPTTNEKLFF. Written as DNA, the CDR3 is TGCAGCGTTGAACGGGACCCCACAACTAATGAAAAACTGTTTTTT. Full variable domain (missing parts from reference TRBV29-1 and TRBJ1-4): SAVISQKPSRDICQRGTSLTIQCQVDSQVTMMFWYRQQPGQSLTLIATANQGSEATYESGFVIDKFPISRPNLTFSTLTVSNMSPEDSSIYLCSVERDPTTNEKLFFGSGTQLSVL.

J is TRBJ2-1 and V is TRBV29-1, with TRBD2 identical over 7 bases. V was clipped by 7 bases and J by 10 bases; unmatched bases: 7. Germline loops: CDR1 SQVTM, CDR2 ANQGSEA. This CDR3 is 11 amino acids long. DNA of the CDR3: TGCAGCGGGTCCGGGACTATAGAGCAGTTCTTC. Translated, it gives CSGSGTIEQFF.